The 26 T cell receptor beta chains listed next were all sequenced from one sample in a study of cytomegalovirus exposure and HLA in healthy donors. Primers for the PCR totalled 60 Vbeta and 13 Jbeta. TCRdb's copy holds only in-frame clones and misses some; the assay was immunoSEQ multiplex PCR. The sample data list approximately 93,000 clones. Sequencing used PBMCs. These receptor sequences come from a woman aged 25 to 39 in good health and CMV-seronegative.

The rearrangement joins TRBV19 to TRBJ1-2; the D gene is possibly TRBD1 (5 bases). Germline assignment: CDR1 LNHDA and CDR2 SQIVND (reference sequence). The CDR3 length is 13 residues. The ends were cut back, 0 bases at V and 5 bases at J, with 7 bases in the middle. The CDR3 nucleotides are TGTGCCAGTAGTATAGACCAGGGTTATGGCTACACCTTC. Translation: CASSIDQGYGYTF.

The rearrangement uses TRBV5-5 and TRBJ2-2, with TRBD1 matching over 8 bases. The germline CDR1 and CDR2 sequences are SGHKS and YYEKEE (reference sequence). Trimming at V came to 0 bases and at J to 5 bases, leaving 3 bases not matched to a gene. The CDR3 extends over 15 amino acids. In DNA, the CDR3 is TGTGCCAGCAGCTTGGGGACAGGGCAAACCGGGGAGCTGTTTTTT. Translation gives CASSLGTGQTGELFF.

The DNA of the CDR3 is TGTGCCAGCAGCCAGGGGACCACTGAAGCTTTCTTT. It is translated as CASSQGTTEAFF. The chain employs TRBV6-5 and TRBJ1-1; a possible D gene is TRBD1 (6 bases). With 6 bases removed from V and 4 bases from J, the gap between germline ends came to 9 bases. The CDR3 length is 12 residues. The germline CDR1 and CDR2 sequences are MNHEY and SVGAGI.

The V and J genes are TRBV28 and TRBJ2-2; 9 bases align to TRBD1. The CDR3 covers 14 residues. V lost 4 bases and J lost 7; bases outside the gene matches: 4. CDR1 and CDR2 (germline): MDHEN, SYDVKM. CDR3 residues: CASSSGQGIGELFF. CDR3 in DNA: TGTGCCAGCAGTTCGGGACAGGGAATCGGGGAGCTGTTTTTT.

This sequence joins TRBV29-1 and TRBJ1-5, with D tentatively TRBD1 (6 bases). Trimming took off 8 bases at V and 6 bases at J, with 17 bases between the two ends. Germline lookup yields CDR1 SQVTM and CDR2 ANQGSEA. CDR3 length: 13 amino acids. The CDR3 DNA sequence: TGCAGCTTCACCTGGGGGCAGGGTCAGCCCCAGCATTTT. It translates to CSFTWGQGQPQHF.

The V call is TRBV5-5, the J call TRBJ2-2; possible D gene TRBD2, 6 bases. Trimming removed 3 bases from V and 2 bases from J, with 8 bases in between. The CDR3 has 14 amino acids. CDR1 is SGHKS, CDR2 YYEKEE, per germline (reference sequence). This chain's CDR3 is CASSWGVNTGELFF. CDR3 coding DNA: TGTGCCAGCAGCTGGGGGGTCAACACCGGGGAGCTGTTTTTT.

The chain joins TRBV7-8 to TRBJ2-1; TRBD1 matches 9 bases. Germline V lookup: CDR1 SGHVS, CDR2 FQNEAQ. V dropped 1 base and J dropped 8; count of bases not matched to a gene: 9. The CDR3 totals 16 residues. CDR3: CASSLGAGTGSHEQFF. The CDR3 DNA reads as TGTGCCAGCAGCTTAGGTGCCGGGACAGGGTCCCATGAGCAGTTCTTC.

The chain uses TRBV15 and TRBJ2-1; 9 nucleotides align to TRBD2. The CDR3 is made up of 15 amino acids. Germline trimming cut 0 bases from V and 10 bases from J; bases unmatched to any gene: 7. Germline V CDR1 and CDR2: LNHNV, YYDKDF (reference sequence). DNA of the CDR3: TGTGCCACCAGCAGAGAGGCTAGCGGGGTTGGGGAGCAGTTCTTC. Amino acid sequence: CATSREASGVGEQFF.

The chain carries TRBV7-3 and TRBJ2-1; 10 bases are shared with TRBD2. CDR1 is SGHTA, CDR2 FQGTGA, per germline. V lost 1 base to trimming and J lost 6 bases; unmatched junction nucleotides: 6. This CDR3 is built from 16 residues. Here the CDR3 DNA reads TGTGCCAGCAGCTTAAGAAGCGGGGGGGCCGTCAATGAGCAGTTCTTC. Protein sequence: CASSLRSGGAVNEQFF.

CDR3: CASSPRRGNQPQHF. The CDR3 DNA sequence: TGTGCCAGCAGCCCTAGGAGGGGCAATCAGCCCCAGCATTTT. The gene calls are TRBV28 and TRBJ1-5; D not certain. V was clipped by 6 bases and J by 2 bases, with 11 bases between them. The germline gives CDR1 MDHEN, CDR2 SYDVKM. The CDR3 length is 14 residues.

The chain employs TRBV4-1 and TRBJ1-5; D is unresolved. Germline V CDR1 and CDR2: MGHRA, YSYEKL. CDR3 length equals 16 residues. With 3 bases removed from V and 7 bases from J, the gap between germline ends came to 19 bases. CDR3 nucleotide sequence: TGCGCCAGCAGCCACGAATTGGTCGCGGGCAGGCAGCCCCAGCATTTT. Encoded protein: CASSHELVAGRQPQHF.

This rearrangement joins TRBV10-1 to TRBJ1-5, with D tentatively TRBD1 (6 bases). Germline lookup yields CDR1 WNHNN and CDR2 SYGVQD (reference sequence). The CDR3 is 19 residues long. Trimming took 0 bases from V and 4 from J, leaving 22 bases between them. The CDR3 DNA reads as TGCGCCAGCAGTGAGTCGAATACGTTGGAGACAGGCGAAAATCAGCCCCAGCATTTT. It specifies CASSESNTLETGENQPQHF.

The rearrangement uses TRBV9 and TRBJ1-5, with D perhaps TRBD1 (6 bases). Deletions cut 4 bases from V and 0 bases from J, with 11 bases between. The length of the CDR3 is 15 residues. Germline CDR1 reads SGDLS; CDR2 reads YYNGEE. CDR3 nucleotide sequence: TGTGCCAGCAGCCCGGGAGGGGGTAGCAATCAGCCCCAGCATTTT. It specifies CASSPGGGSNQPQHF.

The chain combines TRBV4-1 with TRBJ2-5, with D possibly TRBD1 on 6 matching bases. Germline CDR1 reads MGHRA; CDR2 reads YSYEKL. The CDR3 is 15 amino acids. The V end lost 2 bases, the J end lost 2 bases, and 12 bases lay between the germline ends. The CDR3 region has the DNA TGCGCCAGCAGCCAACAGGGGATCGAACAAGAGACCCAGTACTTC. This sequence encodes CASSQQGIEQETQYF.

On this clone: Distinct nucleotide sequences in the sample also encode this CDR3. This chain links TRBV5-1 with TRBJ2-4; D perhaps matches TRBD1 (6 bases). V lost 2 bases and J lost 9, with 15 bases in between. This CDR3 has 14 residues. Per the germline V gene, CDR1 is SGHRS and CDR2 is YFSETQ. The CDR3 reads CASSFKGVKGIQYF. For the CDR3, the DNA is TGCGCCAGCAGCTTTAAGGGGGTTAAAGGCATTCAGTACTTC.

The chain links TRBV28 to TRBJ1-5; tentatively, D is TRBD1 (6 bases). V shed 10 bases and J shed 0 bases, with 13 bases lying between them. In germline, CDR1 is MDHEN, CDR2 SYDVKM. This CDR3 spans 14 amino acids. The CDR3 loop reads CATMTGYSNQPQHF. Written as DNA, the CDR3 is TGTGCCACGATGACAGGTTATAGCAATCAGCCCCAGCATTTT.

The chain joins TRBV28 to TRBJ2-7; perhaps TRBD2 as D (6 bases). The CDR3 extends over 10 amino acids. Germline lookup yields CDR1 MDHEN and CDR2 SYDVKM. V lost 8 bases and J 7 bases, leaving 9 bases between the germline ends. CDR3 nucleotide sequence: TGTGCCAGCGGGGGGAGGGAGCAGTACTTC. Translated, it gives CASGGREQYF. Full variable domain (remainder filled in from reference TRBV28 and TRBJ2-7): DVKVTQSSRYLVKRTGEKVFLECVQDMDHENMFWYRQDPGLGLRLIYFSYDVKMKEKGDIPEGYSVSREKKERFSLILESASTNQTSMYLCASGGREQYFGPGTRLTVT.

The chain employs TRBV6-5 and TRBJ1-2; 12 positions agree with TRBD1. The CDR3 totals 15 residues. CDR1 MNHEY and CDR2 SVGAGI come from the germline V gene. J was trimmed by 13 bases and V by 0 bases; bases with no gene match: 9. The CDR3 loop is CASSYSPQGQGAGTF. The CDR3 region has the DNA TGTGCCAGCAGTTACTCGCCCCAGGGACAGGGGGCCGGCACCTTC.

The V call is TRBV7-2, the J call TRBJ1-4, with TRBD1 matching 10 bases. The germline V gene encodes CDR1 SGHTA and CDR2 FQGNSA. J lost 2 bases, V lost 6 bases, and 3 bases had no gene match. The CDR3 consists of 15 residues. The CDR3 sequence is CASSRTGGTNEKLFF. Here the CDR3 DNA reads TGTGCCAGCAGTCGGACAGGGGGGACTAATGAAAAACTGTTTTTT.

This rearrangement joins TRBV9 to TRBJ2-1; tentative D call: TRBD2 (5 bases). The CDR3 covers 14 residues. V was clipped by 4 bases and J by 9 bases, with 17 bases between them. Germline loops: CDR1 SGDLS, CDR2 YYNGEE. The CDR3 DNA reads TGTGCCAGCAGCATTCGTCCTGGAGGTATTGAGCAGTTCTTC. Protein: CASSIRPGGIEQFF. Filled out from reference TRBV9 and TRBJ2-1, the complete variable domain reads DSGVTQTPKHLITATGQRVTLRCSPRSGDLSVYWYQQSLDQGLQFLIQYYNGEERAKGNILERFSAQQFPDLHSELNLSSLELGDSALYFCASSIRPGGIEQFFGPGTRLTVL.

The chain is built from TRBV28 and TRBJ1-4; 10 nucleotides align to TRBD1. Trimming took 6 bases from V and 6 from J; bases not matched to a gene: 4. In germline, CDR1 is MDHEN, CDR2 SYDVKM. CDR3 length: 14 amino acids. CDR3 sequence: CASSSGTGDEKLFF. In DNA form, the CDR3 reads TGTGCCAGCAGCTCCGGGACAGGGGATGAAAAACTGTTTTTT.

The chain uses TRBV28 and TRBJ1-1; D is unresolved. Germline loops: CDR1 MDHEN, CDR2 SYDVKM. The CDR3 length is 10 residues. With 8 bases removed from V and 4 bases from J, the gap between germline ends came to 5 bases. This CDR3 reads CASLRTEAFF. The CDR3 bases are TGTGCCAGCCTCCGCACTGAAGCTTTCTTT. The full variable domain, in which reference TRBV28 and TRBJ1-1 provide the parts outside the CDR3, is DVKVTQSSRYLVKRTGEKVFLECVQDMDHENMFWYRQDPGLGLRLIYFSYDVKMKEKGDIPEGYSVSREKKERFSLILESASTNQTSMYLCASLRTEAFFGQGTRLTVV.

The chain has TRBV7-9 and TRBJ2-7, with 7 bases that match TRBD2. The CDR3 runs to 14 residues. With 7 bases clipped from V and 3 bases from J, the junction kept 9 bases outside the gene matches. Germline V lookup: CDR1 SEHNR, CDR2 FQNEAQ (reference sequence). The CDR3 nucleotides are TGTGCCAGCATCCTGGGGGGGGATAACTACGAGCAGTACTTC. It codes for CASILGGDNYEQYF.

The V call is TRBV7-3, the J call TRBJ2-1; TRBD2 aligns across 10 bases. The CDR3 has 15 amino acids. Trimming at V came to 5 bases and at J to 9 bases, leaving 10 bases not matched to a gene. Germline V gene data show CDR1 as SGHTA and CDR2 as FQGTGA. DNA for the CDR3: TGTGCCAGCAGCCCAGGGGCTAGCGGGGGTCTTGAGCAGTTCTTC. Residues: CASSPGASGGLEQFF. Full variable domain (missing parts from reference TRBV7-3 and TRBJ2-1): GAGVSQTPSNKVTEKGKYVELRCDPISGHTALYWYRQSLGQGPEFLIYFQGTGAADDSGLPNDRFFAVRPEGSVSTLKIQRTERGDSAVYLCASSPGASGGLEQFFGPGTRLTVL.

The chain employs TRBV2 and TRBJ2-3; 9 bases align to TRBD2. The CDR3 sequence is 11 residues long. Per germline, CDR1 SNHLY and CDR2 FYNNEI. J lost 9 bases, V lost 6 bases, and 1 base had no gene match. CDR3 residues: CASRSGGTQYF. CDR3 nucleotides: TGTGCCAGCAGAAGCGGGGGGACGCAGTATTTT.

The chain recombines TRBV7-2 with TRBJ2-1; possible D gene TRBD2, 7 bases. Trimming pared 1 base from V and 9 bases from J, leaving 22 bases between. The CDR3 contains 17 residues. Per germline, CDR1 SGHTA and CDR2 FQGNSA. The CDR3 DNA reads TGTGCCAGCAGCTTAGGAGGGGGGGCATCTCCGAAGGGTGAGCAGTTCTTC. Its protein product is CASSLGGGASPKGEQFF.